This T cell receptor beta chain emerged from a study of T cell responses to AZD1222 COVID-19 vaccine. Study-wide results and limits: With dominance at 160-218 and 743-854, vaccine-associated CD4 TCRs spanned spike. A reported finding is that nearly half of spike-specific TCRs target unmutated variant regions. Two AZD1222 administrations were followed by greater Spike-specific TCR breadth and depth.

Assay: immunoSEQ multiplex PCR; the TCRdb copy retains only in-frame clones and omits some. The table lists more than 100,000 clones, 80% to 90% of them singletons. Only one count was recorded for this clone. Its antigen is undetermined. The ends were cut back, 3 bases at V and 0 bases at J, with 4 bases in the middle. The CDR3 loop spans 13 amino acids. CDR1 and CDR2 (germline): MNHEY, SMNVEV (reference sequence). Material: peripheral blood, obtained on day 0 of AZD1222 vaccination. The receptor was isolated from an adult in good health. The rearrangement joins TRBV27 to TRBJ2-3, with unresolved D. The CDR3 sequence: CASSFVSTDTQYF. DNA for the CDR3: TGTGCCAGCAGTTTCGTCAGCACAGATACGCAGTATTTT.